The sequence of this TCR beta chain was determined in a study of identical twins. Overall study results and limits: Partly confounded zero-insertion analyses could result from invariant MAIT and iNKT cells. Findings came from cross-sectional statistics, without long-term follow-up of donors.

Note on this clonotype: No antigen is known for it.

This CDR3 is built from 14 residues. V dropped 4 bases and J dropped 7 bases, with 18 bases sitting between them. Germline CDR1 reads SGDLS; CDR2 reads YYNGEE. Unique molecular identifiers were present on the cDNA, and a universal primer site came from template switching. One entry per CDR3 protein, called by TCRdb with MiXCR from the 5' RACE reads. The sample holds about 1.7 million distinct CDR3 sequences, 32% seen once. With no exceptions, donors were healthy Caucasians. The source is a newborn girl in good health. Sequences were obtained from cord blood. The genes are TRBV9 and TRBJ2-7; no clear D gene. DNA of the CDR3: TGTGCCAGCAGCCTACAACGCTACTACAATGAGCAGTACTTC. This codes for CASSLQRYYNEQYF.